This TCR beta chain was obtained from a study of OX40 agonist ivuxolimab in advanced cancers. Trimming took 1 base from V and 8 from J; bases not matched to a gene: 4. This CDR3 has 12 amino acids. Germline-derived CDR1 and CDR2 are GTSNPN and SVGIG (reference sequence). This table comes from immunoSEQ multiplex PCR, and its TCRdb copy is limited to in-frame clones, with some not included. The top ten hold 15% to 20% of the sample, which has more than 60,000 clones, 90% to 95% seen once. This clonotype was sampled from an adult with an advanced solid tumor such as melanoma, head and neck, liver or kidney cancer. This rearrangement joins TRBV30 to TRBJ1-2; 7 bases line up with TRBD1. Sequenced material: CD4+ or CD8+ T cells sorted from blood, taken in a trial of the OX40 agonist ivuxolimab. CDR3: CAWSETGWGYTF. CDR3 DNA sequence: TGTGCCTGGAGTGAGACAGGGTGGGGCTACACCTTC.